This record concerns one TCR beta chain sequence. This CDR3 is 14 amino acids long. V was clipped by 1 base and J by 4 bases, with 9 bases between them. Germline V CDR1 and CDR2: SEHNR, FQNEAQ (reference sequence). This specimen comes from a study of blood T cell repertoires in COVID-19. For the study at large: Acute and convalescent COVID-19 specimens originated in the United States, Italy and Spain.

Assay used: immunoSEQ multiplex PCR; TCRdb lists only in-frame clones, some missing. The table includes approximately 400,000 clones, approximately 90% detected once. The rearrangement uses TRBV7-9 and TRBJ2-3, with TRBD1 as a possible D gene (6 bases). Sequencing input: PBMCs or T cells enriched from blood (not recorded which). The receptor comes from a woman aged 40 to 50 who had been exposed to COVID-19. This CDR3 is CASSLEDSPDTQYF. In DNA form, the CDR3 reads TGTGCCAGCAGCTTAGAGGACAGTCCAGATACGCAGTATTTT.